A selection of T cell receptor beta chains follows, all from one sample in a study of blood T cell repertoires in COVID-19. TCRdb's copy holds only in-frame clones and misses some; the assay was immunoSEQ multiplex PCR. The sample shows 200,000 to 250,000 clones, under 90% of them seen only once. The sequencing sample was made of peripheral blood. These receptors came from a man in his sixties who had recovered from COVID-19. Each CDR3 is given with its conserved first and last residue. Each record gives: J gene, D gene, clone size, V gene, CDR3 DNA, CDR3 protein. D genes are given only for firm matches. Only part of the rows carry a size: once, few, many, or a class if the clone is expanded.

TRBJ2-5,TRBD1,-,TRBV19,TGTGCCAGTAGTATAGCAGCAGGGGGCGGTGAGACCCAGTACTTC,CASSIAAGGGETQYF
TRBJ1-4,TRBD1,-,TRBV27,TGTGCCAGCAGTTTATACCGACAGGGAGGTGAAAAACTGTTTTTT,CASSLYRQGGEKLFF
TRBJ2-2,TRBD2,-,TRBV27,TGTGCCAGCAGTCCCGGACTAGCGGGAGGCAGGACCGGGGAGCTGTTTTTT,CASSPGLAGGRTGELFF
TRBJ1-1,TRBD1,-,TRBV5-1,TGCGCCAGCGGCAGGGACAGGGTGGAGGGCACTGAAGCTTTCTTT,CASGRDRVEGTEAFF
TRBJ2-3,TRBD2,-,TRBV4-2,TGTGCCAGCAGCCAAGAGAGCGGGGGGGATGGGGCAGATACGCAGTATTTT,CASSQESGGDGADTQYF
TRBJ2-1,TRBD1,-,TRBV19,TGTGCCAGTAGCCCGGGACAGGGTTACAATGAGCAGTTCTTC,CASSPGQGYNEQFF
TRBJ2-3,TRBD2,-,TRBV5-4,TGTGCCAGCAGCTATAGACTAGCGGGTCCCCAAGATACGCAGTATTTT,CASSYRLAGPQDTQYF
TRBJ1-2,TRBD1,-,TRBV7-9,TGTGCCAGCAGCCCTAGACAGGGCTACTATGGCTACACCTTC,CASSPRQGYYGYTF
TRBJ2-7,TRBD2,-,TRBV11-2,TGTGCCAGCAGCTTAACGCCCGCGGGGGTGTGGCAGTACTTC,CASSLTPAGVWQYF
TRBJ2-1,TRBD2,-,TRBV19,TGTGCCAGTAGGGGTAGCGGGAGGGCCAATTTCGACAATGAGCAGTTCTTC,CASRGSGRANFDNEQFF
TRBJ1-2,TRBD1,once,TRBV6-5,TGTGCCAGCAGTTACAGGACAGGGAGTTATGGCTACACCTTC,CASSYRTGSYGYTF
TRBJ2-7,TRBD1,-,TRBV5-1,TGCGCCAGCAGCTTGGTTGGGACAGGGATGGGTCCGGGCGAGCAGTACTTC,CASSLVGTGMGPGEQYF
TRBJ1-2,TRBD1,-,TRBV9,TGTGCCAGCAGCCACGGGGGGGACAGCCCTTATGGCTACACCTTC,CASSHGGDSPYGYTF
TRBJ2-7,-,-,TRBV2,TGTGCCAGCAGTGAAGAAGGGATGGGGGGAGAGGAGCAGTACTTC,CASSEEGMGGEEQYF
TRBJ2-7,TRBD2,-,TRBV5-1,TGCGCCAGCAGCTTGGATACAGCGGGGGGCAACGAGCAGTACTTC,CASSLDTAGGNEQYF
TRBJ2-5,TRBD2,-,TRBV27,TGTGCCAGCAGACCCACTAGCGGGGGGGCCTGGGAGACCCAGTACTTC,CASRPTSGGAWETQYF
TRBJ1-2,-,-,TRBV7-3,TGTGCCAGCAGCCCCGGGAGGGGCGAGAAAGGCTACACCTTC,CASSPGRGEKGYTF
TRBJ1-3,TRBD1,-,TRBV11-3,TGTGCCAGCAGCTCGGACAGGGGAAACACCATATATTTT,CASSSDRGNTIYF
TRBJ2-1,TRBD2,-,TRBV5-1,TGCGCCAGCCGGGGACTAGCGGATAACAATGAGCAGTTCTTC,CASRGLADNNEQFF
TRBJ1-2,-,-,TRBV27,TGTGCCAGCAGTTTCGGACAGAGTTATGGCTACACCTTC,CASSFGQSYGYTF
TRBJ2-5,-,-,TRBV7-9,TGTGCCAGCAGCTTAGTTCTCGCGGTAGAGACCCAGTACTTC,CASSLVLAVETQYF
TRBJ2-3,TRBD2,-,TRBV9,TGTGCCAGCAGCGTAGAGGGTAGCGGGGGAGCAGATACGCAGTATTTT,CASSVEGSGGADTQYF